This T cell receptor beta chain was found in a study of blood T cell repertoires in COVID-19. Sequencing was performed with immunoSEQ multiplex PCR; in TCRdb, only in-frame clones are kept and a portion is missing. The sample lists approximately 130,000 clones, over 75% occurring once. Germline CDR1 reads SGHKS; CDR2 reads YYEKEE (reference sequence). The CDR3 covers 12 residues. V gave up 4 bases and J gave up 3 bases, with 8 bases separating them. The sequence came from a man in his sixties with acute or convalescent COVID-19. This chain links TRBV5-5 with TRBJ2-7, with unresolved D. The sequenced material came from peripheral blood. In DNA, the CDR3 is TGTGCCAGCAGCCTAATCGACTACGAGCAGTACTTC. Residues: CASSLIDYEQYF.